The 26 T cell receptor beta chains in this list originate from one sample, sequenced in a study of blood T cell repertoires in COVID-19. Sequenced by immunoSEQ multiplex PCR; TCRdb stores in-frame clones only, minus some. The sample records around 64,000 clones, around 87% being singletons. The material sequenced was peripheral blood. The source is a woman between 18 and 30 years old with acute or convalescent COVID-19.

The chain recombines TRBV6-2 or TRBV6-3 with TRBJ1-2; D is unresolved. This CDR3 contains 15 residues. CDR1 is MNHEY, CDR2 SVGEGT, per germline. V was shortened by 2 bases and J by 5 bases, with 15 bases between the two germline ends. DNA of the CDR3: TGTGCCAGCAGTTACGAAAAGACAATTAGATATGGCTACACCTTC. Protein: CASSYEKTIRYGYTF.

This rearrangement joins TRBV19 to TRBJ2-7; 9 positions agree with TRBD1. The length of the CDR3 is 12 residues. CDR1 and CDR2 from the germline V gene are LNHDA and SQIVND (reference sequence). CDR3 coding DNA: TGTGCGACACGGGACAGGGCTTACGAGCAGTACTTC. This translates into CATRDRAYEQYF.

The rearrangement joins TRBV9 to TRBJ2-7; D may be TRBD1 (5 bases). The germline V and J ends were trimmed by 4 bases and 2 bases, with 13 bases remaining between them. The germline CDR1 and CDR2 sequences are SGDLS and YYNGEE. This CDR3 has 14 amino acids. DNA for the CDR3: TGTGCCAGCAGCTCAGGGCCAGGTCCCTACGAGCAGTACTTC. As protein: CASSSGPGPYEQYF. Combining the CDR3 with reference TRBV9 and TRBJ2-7 gives the whole variable domain DSGVTQTPKHLITATGQRVTLRCSPRSGDLSVYWYQQSLDQGLQFLIQYYNGEERAKGNILERFSAQQFPDLHSELNLSSLELGDSALYFCASSSGPGPYEQYFGPGTRLTVT.

DNA of the CDR3: TGTGCCAGCAGCTTAGGGGCTAGCGGAAAAGAGACCCAGTACTTC. Protein: CASSLGASGKETQYF. V is TRBV11-2 and J is TRBJ2-5, with 7 bases that match TRBD2. The ends lost 1 base at V and 3 bases at J; junction bases unmatched: 5. This CDR3 spans 15 amino acids. Per the germline V gene, CDR1 is SGHAT and CDR2 is FQNNGV.

This chain links TRBV6-1 with TRBJ2-1; possibly TRBD2 for D (6 bases). The germline CDR1 and CDR2 sequences are MNHNS and SASEGT. The V gene lost 3 bases and the J gene lost 8 bases, with 17 bases spanning the gap. The CDR3 has 15 amino acids. CDR3 protein: CASSETRATAHEQFF. In nucleotides, the CDR3 is TGTGCCAGCAGTGAGACTAGAGCCACGGCCCATGAGCAGTTCTTC.

The rearrangement uses TRBV6-1 and TRBJ2-7; tentative D call: TRBD2 (5 bases). The germline V and J ends were trimmed by 2 bases and 2 bases, with 19 bases remaining between them. The CDR3 sequence is 17 residues long. Germline V gene sequence: CDR1 MNHNS, CDR2 SASEGT. In DNA form, the CDR3 reads TGTGCCAGCAGTGAACTAATGGGTCCAACTAGGCCCTACGAGCAGTACTTC. This encodes CASSELMGPTRPYEQYF.

The CDR3 here is CASSLGRGQGKETQYF. The CDR3 nucleotides are TGTGCCAGCAGCTTAGGAAGGGGACAGGGGAAAGAGACCCAGTACTTC. The gene calls are TRBV7-9 and TRBJ2-5, with TRBD1 identical over 10 bases. The germline CDR1 and CDR2 sequences are SEHNR and FQNEAQ (reference sequence). V lost 1 base and J lost 3; bases outside the gene matches: 5. The CDR3 has 16 residues. The full variable domain, its missing parts supplied by reference TRBV7-9 and TRBJ2-5, is DTGVSQNPRHKITKRGQNVTFRCDPISEHNRLYWYRQTLGQGPEFLTYFQNEAQLEKSRLLSDRFSAERPKGSFSTLEIQRTEQGDSAMYLCASSLGRGQGKETQYFGPGTRLLVL.

The chain uses TRBV27 and TRBJ1-1; D might be TRBD1 (6 bases). V was trimmed by 3 bases and J by 7 bases, leaving 15 bases between them. The germline V gene encodes CDR1 MNHEY and CDR2 SMNVEV (reference sequence). The CDR3 is made up of 14 amino acids. Written as DNA, the CDR3 is TGTGCCAGCAGTTTGCGCAGGGGTATAGGTGAAGCTTTCTTT. This gives the protein CASSLRRGIGEAFF.

The chain combines TRBV4-1 with TRBJ1-5; no clear D. Germline loops: CDR1 MGHRA, CDR2 YSYEKL. V gave up 6 bases and J gave up 4 bases, with 13 bases separating them. The CDR3 totals 14 residues. CDR3 sequence (DNA): TGCGCCAGCAGTCCCGAGCCTTCAAATCAGCCCCAGCATTTT. Residues: CASSPEPSNQPQHF.

The chain joins TRBV15 to TRBJ1-6; D may be TRBD1 (5 bases). V lost 1 base and J lost 9, with 13 bases in between. Germline-derived CDR1 and CDR2 are LNHNV and YYDKDF (reference sequence). The CDR3 runs to 15 residues. CDR3 in amino acids: CATSRVGGGSSPLHF. CDR3 sequence (DNA): TGTGCCACCAGCAGAGTCGGGGGTGGGAGTTCACCCCTCCACTTT.

The genes are TRBV19 and TRBJ2-6; TRBD2 might be the D (6 bases). The V gene's germline CDR1 is LNHDA and CDR2 SQIVND (reference sequence). V lost 1 base to trimming and J lost 0 bases, with 19 bases between them. CDR3 size: 20 residues. The CDR3 region has the DNA TGTGCCAGTAGTATAGGCCCGGGACGCGGGGTTTTCTCTGGGGCCAACGTCCTGACTTTC. Its translation: CASSIGPGRGVFSGANVLTF.

Turning to this clone: Other DNA sequences in this sample translate to the same CDR3. V usage is TRBV27 and J usage is TRBJ1-1, with D tentatively TRBD1 (6 bases). The CDR3 consists of 15 residues. V was cut by 0 bases and J by 1 base, with 9 bases left in between. Per the germline V gene, CDR1 is MNHEY and CDR2 is SMNVEV (reference sequence). The CDR3 coding sequence is TGTGCCAGCAGTTTATCGGGGGCTGGGAACACTGAAGCTTTCTTT. It yields the protein CASSLSGAGNTEAFF.

The chain carries TRBV5-1 and TRBJ2-5, with D unclear. V was shortened by 0 bases and J by 5 bases, with 11 bases between the two germline ends. The CDR3 covers 14 residues. Germline V gives CDR1 SGHRS, CDR2 YFSETQ. For the CDR3, the DNA is TGCGCCAGCAGCTTGGAACACGCCGTGGAGACCCAGTACTTC. Its protein is CASSLEHAVETQYF.

The chain has TRBV29-1 and TRBJ2-5; 10 bases match TRBD2. Germline V gives CDR1 SQVTM, CDR2 ANQGSEA. Trimming cost V 1 base and J 2 bases; bases outside gene matches: 10. The CDR3 is 17 amino acids. CDR3 DNA sequence: TGCAGCGTTGAAGCTAGCGGGAGAAGTGGGGGACAAGAGACCCAGTACTTC. It specifies CSVEASGRSGGQETQYF.

V usage is TRBV15 and J usage is TRBJ2-1; D not resolved. The CDR3 consists of 12 residues. Trimming took 6 bases from V and 5 from J, leaving 8 bases between them. Looked up from germline, CDR1 is LNHNV and CDR2 is YYDKDF (reference sequence). This CDR3 is CATRQRNNEQFF. DNA of the CDR3: TGTGCCACCAGACAGAGAAACAATGAGCAGTTCTTC.

The rearrangement uses TRBV12-3 or TRBV12-4 and TRBJ2-4; D uncertain. The CDR3 length is 12 residues. V dropped 1 base and J dropped 11 bases, with 9 bases sitting between them. In DNA, the CDR3 is TGTGCCAGCAGTTTAGGTAGTCTGGTTCAGTACTTC. It translates to CASSLGSLVQYF.

The chain links TRBV5-1 to TRBJ1-1; D gene unclear. The germline gives CDR1 SGHRS, CDR2 YFSETQ. The CDR3 has 14 residues. Trimming pared 3 bases from V and 1 base from J, leaving 10 bases between. The CDR3 region is CASSSDGRNTEAFF. DNA of the CDR3: TGCGCCAGCAGCTCTGATGGCAGGAACACTGAAGCTTTCTTT.

The chain combines TRBV5-1 with TRBJ2-2; 12 bases match TRBD2. Germline V gene data show CDR1 as SGHRS and CDR2 as YFSETQ. Losses at the gene ends were 0 bases for V and 5 bases for J; bases not matched to a gene: 8. The CDR3 spans 18 residues. This CDR3 is CASSLAVGGTSGTGELFF. DNA of the CDR3: TGCGCCAGCAGCTTGGCCGTCGGGGGGACTAGCGGGACCGGGGAGCTGTTTTTT.

This CDR3 reads CASSPGSTGSGYTF. DNA for the CDR3: TGTGCCAGCAGTCCGGGCTCGACAGGGAGCGGCTACACCTTC. J is TRBJ1-2 and V is TRBV6-2 or TRBV6-3, with 7 bases lining up with TRBD1. Germline loops: CDR1 MNHEY, CDR2 SVGEGT. J lost 8 bases, V lost 5 bases, and 11 bases had no gene match. The CDR3 loop spans 14 amino acids.

This chain connects TRBV28 to TRBJ2-7; 8 positions match TRBD1. The CDR3 length is 15 residues. Per the germline V gene, CDR1 is MDHEN and CDR2 is SYDVKM. J lost 2 bases, V lost 5 bases, and 8 bases had no gene match. CDR3 DNA sequence: TGTGCCAGCAGTCATCGGACAGGGAACCCCTACGAGCAGTACTTC. Encoded protein: CASSHRTGNPYEQYF.

The rearrangement joins TRBV5-1 to TRBJ2-1; TRBD2 aligns across 11 bases. Germline V gene sequence: CDR1 SGHRS, CDR2 YFSETQ. The junction had 5 bases not matched to a gene; V was cut back by 3 bases and J by 6 bases. CDR3 length: 15 residues. The CDR3 DNA follows: TGCGCCAGCAGCTCTACTAGCGGGAGAGTCAATGAGCAGTTCTTC. Protein: CASSSTSGRVNEQFF. Full variable domain (rest looked up from reference TRBV5-1 and TRBJ2-1): KAGVTQTPRYLIKTRGQQVTLSCSPISGHRSVSWYQQTPGQGLQFLFEYFSETQRNKGNFPGRFSGRQFSNSRSEMNVSTLELGDSALYLCASSSTSGRVNEQFFGPGTRLTVL.

The chain carries TRBV11-2 and TRBJ2-1; 9 nucleotides match TRBD1. V shed 5 bases and J 7 bases; nucleotides not matched to a gene: 9. Germline assignment: CDR1 SGHAT and CDR2 FQNNGV. The CDR3 runs to 15 residues. The CDR3 loop is CASSTHRGLSNEQFF. The CDR3 coding sequence is TGTGCCAGCAGCACGCACAGGGGGCTCAGTAATGAGCAGTTCTTC.

The CDR3 coding sequence is TGTGCCACCAGTGATTTATGGACCAGGGTCCATAATTCACCCCTCCACTTT. Translation: CATSDLWTRVHNSPLHF. The chain is built from TRBV24-1 and TRBJ1-6, with D tentatively TRBD1 (5 bases). Germline assignment: CDR1 KGHDR and CDR2 SFDVKD. V shed 1 base and J shed 5 bases, with 14 bases lying between them. This CDR3 is 17 amino acids long.

CDR3 in DNA: TGTGCCAGCAGTATGTGGGGGAGGAATTCACCCCTCCACTTT. Amino acid sequence: CASSMWGRNSPLHF. This chain connects TRBV5-5 to TRBJ1-6; tentatively, D is TRBD1 (5 bases). The germline CDR1 and CDR2 sequences are SGHKS and YYEKEE (reference sequence). CDR3 length: 14 amino acids. Trimming removed 5 bases from V and 7 bases from J, with 13 bases in between.

This clone was seen a single time. The CDR3 DNA is TGTGCCAGCAGCCCTCAACTTAACTATGGCTACACCTTC. Translated: CASSPQLNYGYTF. This chain uses TRBV7-8 with TRBJ1-2; no reliable D call. The V gene lost 5 bases and the J gene lost 1 base, with 8 bases spanning the gap. The CDR3 contains 13 residues. CDR1 and CDR2 (germline): SGHVS, FQNEAQ. Using reference TRBV7-8 and TRBJ1-2 for the parts outside the CDR3, the full variable domain is GAGVSQSPRYKVAKRGQDVALRCDPISGHVSLFWYQQALGQGPEFLTYFQNEAQLDKSGLPSDRFFAERPEGSVSTLKIQRTQQEDSAVYLCASSPQLNYGYTFGSGTRLTVV.

The chain recombines TRBV27 with TRBJ2-1, with D tentatively TRBD2 (5 bases). The CDR3 runs 16 residues. V lost 4 bases to trimming and J lost 0 bases, with 13 bases between them. Germline V gene lookup returns CDR1 MNHEY and CDR2 SMNVEV (reference sequence). CDR3 amino acids: CASSSYSAGSYNEQFF. The CDR3 DNA follows: TGTGCCAGCAGTTCTTATAGCGCCGGCTCCTACAATGAGCAGTTCTTC.